Listed below are T cell receptor beta chains from one sample, sequenced in a study of blood T cell repertoires in COVID-19. Only in-frame clones appear in the TCRdb table, and some are missing; sequencing was by immunoSEQ multiplex PCR. The sample carries approximately 160,000 clones, 90% recorded once. The material sequenced was peripheral blood. The receptors here all came from a man in his fifties with acute or convalescent COVID-19. The CDR3 runs from the conserved cysteine through the conserved F or W. Each record gives: D gene, clone size, J gene, V gene, CDR3 DNA, CDR3 protein. D genes are given only for firm matches. Clone sizes are given selectively: once, few, many, or a class where the clone is expanded.

D: TRBD2
size: NA
J: TRBJ2-1
V: TRBV29-1
DNA: TGCAGCGTTGAATCGACCGGGACTATTAATGAGCAGTTCTTC
CDR3: CSVESTGTINEQFF

D: NA
size: NA
J: TRBJ1-1
V: TRBV29-1
DNA: TGCAGCTACCGACGGGGGGCGGTGAACACTGAAGCTTTCTTT
CDR3: CSYRRGAVNTEAFF

D: NA
size: NA
J: TRBJ2-3
V: TRBV19
DNA: TGTGCCAGTAGTTCTATGACAGATACGCAGTATTTT
CDR3: CASSSMTDTQYF

D: NA
size: NA
J: TRBJ2-3
V: TRBV25-1
DNA: TGTGCCAGCACCTCAAGGGCGAGGGCAGATACGCAGTATTTT
CDR3: CASTSRARADTQYF

D: NA
size: NA
J: TRBJ1-4
V: TRBV4-1
DNA: TGCGCCAGCAGCCAAGAAGGGGCGCCTAATGAAAAACTGTTTTTT
CDR3: CASSQEGAPNEKLFF

D: TRBD2
size: NA
J: TRBJ2-4
V: TRBV30
DNA: TGTGCCTGGAGGGAGCGGGGGGTCCTCTTCTTAGCCAAAAACATTCAGTACTTC
CDR3: CAWRERGVLFLAKNIQYF

D: NA
size: few
J: TRBJ1-1
V: TRBV19
DNA: TGTGCCAGTAGTATGGCCAGAGAGGGCACTGAAGCTTTCTTT
CDR3: CASSMAREGTEAFF

D: NA
size: NA
J: TRBJ1-2
V: TRBV10-3
DNA: TGTGCCATCAGTCGGGACATTTTAAACTATGGCTACACCTTC
CDR3: CAISRDILNYGYTF

D: TRBD2
size: NA
J: TRBJ2-3
V: TRBV6-5
DNA: TGTGCCAGCAGTTACAGCGGGGGTAGCACAGATACGCAGTATTTT
CDR3: CASSYSGGSTDTQYF

D: NA
size: NA
J: TRBJ2-1
V: TRBV27
DNA: TGTGCCAGCACCCCCCGGGGAGGCTCCTACAATGAGCAGTTCTTC
CDR3: CASTPRGGSYNEQFF

D: NA
size: NA
J: TRBJ1-1
V: TRBV6-6
DNA: TGTGCCACCTGCTCGGACATCTTGAACACTGAAGCTTTCTTT
CDR3: CATCSDILNTEAFF

D: NA
size: NA
J: TRBJ2-2
V: TRBV7-8
DNA: TGTGCCAGCAGCTTAGGGACAGCGAACACCGGGGAGCTGTTTTTT
CDR3: CASSLGTANTGELFF

D: NA
size: NA
J: TRBJ1-6
V: TRBV21-1
DNA: TGTGCCAGCAGCAAAAACCGGGACAGGATTAGGTTGGGTAATTCACCCCTCCACTTT
CDR3: CASSKNRDRIRLGNSPLHF

D: TRBD2
size: NA
J: TRBJ2-7
V: TRBV3-1/TRBV3-2
DNA: TGTGCCAGCGGTTGGGAGGGAGAGGCCTACGAGCAGTACTTC
CDR3: CASGWEGEAYEQYF

D: NA
size: NA
J: TRBJ2-2
V: TRBV11-2
DNA: TGTGCCAGCAGCTTATCCGGGACTTACACCGGGGAGCTGTTTTTT
CDR3: CASSLSGTYTGELFF

D: NA
size: NA
J: TRBJ2-7
V: TRBV27
DNA: TGTGCCAGCAGTCCCCGATTCCCGTCTCAGGGTACCGGCGAGCAGTACTTC
CDR3: CASSPRFPSQGTGEQYF

D: NA
size: few
J: TRBJ1-5
V: TRBV4-2
DNA: TGTGCCAGCAGCCAATTCGGGGAATATCAGCCCCAGCATTTT
CDR3: CASSQFGEYQPQHF

D: NA
size: NA
J: TRBJ1-1
V: TRBV3-1/TRBV3-2
DNA: TGTGCCAGCAGCCAAGCGGGCTTAGGAATGGGGGCGAAGACTGAAGCTTTCTTT
CDR3: CASSQAGLGMGAKTEAFF

D: TRBD2
size: NA
J: TRBJ2-7
V: TRBV12-3/TRBV12-4
DNA: TGTGCCAGCAGTTTTGGGGGGGACGAGCAGTACTTC
CDR3: CASSFGGDEQYF

D: TRBD2
size: NA
J: TRBJ2-3
V: TRBV11-3
DNA: TGTGCCAGCAGCCCGGGGGGGTGGCGAGAAGGATCTAGCACAGATACGCAGTATTTT
CDR3: CASSPGGWREGSSTDTQYF

D: TRBD1
size: NA
J: TRBJ1-3
V: TRBV4-3
DNA: TGCGCCAGCAGCCTCAGACAGGGGGGAAACACCATATATTTT
CDR3: CASSLRQGGNTIYF

D: NA
size: NA
J: TRBJ2-2
V: TRBV27
DNA: TGTGCCAGCAGTCCCCGGGTGTGGTCCGGGGAGCTGTTTTTT
CDR3: CASSPRVWSGELFF

D: NA
size: NA
J: TRBJ1-2
V: TRBV2
DNA: TGTGCCAGCAGTAAAAATACGGTCTCCCCGATATATGGCTACACCTTC
CDR3: CASSKNTVSPIYGYTF

D: NA
size: NA
J: TRBJ2-6
V: TRBV24-1
DNA: TGTGCCCCAAGGGGGGGTGTATCTGGGGCCAACGTCCTGACTTTC
CDR3: CAPRGGVSGANVLTF

D: TRBD1
size: NA
J: TRBJ2-7
V: TRBV19
DNA: TGTGCCAGTAGTGCCGGACAGGCGAACTACGAGCAGTACTTC
CDR3: CASSAGQANYEQYF

D: TRBD2
size: NA
J: TRBJ2-7
V: TRBV10-3
DNA: TGTGCCATCAGTTCCCCCGGACTAGCGGGAGGGAATGAGCAGTACTTC
CDR3: CAISSPGLAGGNEQYF

D: TRBD2
size: NA
J: TRBJ2-3
V: TRBV27
DNA: TGTGCCAGCGGGCTCACTAGCGGGGGGGCCGCAGATACGCAGTATTTT
CDR3: CASGLTSGGAADTQYF

D: NA
size: NA
J: TRBJ2-1
V: TRBV2
DNA: TGTGCCAGCAACGGGAACCTCTACAATGAGCAGTTCTTC
CDR3: CASNGNLYNEQFF

D: TRBD2
size: NA
J: TRBJ2-3
V: TRBV4-2
DNA: TGTGCCAGCAGCCAAGAAGTCGGGGGGGTTAAAGATACGCAGTATTTT
CDR3: CASSQEVGGVKDTQYF

D: TRBD2
size: NA
J: TRBJ2-7
V: TRBV19
DNA: TGTGCCAGTAGTTCTAGCGGCTACGAGCAGTACTTC
CDR3: CASSSSGYEQYF

D: NA
size: NA
J: TRBJ1-5
V: TRBV6-5
DNA: TGTGCCAGCAAGGGCAGGGTGGGGCAGCCCCAGCATTTT
CDR3: CASKGRVGQPQHF

D: NA
size: NA
J: TRBJ1-1
V: TRBV19
DNA: TGTGCCAGTAGTATAGGGGATCGGGGGAACACTGAAGCTTTCTTT
CDR3: CASSIGDRGNTEAFF

D: NA
size: NA
J: TRBJ1-2
V: TRBV29-1
DNA: TGCAGCGTTGCCATTCGGGCCCAGGGCTACTATGGCTACACCTTC
CDR3: CSVAIRAQGYYGYTF

D: TRBD1
size: NA
J: TRBJ1-2
V: TRBV19
DNA: TGTGCCAGTAGTATAAGGTGGGGACAGGCCGTGCGAGTTTATGGCTACACCTTC
CDR3: CASSIRWGQAVRVYGYTF

D: NA
size: once
J: TRBJ1-2
V: TRBV14
DNA: TGTGCCAGCAGCCGCCGCCCAGGGGTTTCTGGCTACACCTTC
CDR3: CASSRRPGVSGYTF

D: TRBD1
size: once
J: TRBJ2-2
V: TRBV18
DNA: TGTGCCAGCTCACCACGGGGACAGGACAACACCGGGGAGCTGTTTTTT
CDR3: CASSPRGQDNTGELFF

D: NA
size: once
J: TRBJ1-1
V: TRBV9
DNA: TGTGCCAGCAGCGTAGATGGGGGGGCAGCCACTGAAGCTTTCTTT
CDR3: CASSVDGGAATEAFF

D: TRBD2
size: NA
J: TRBJ2-1
V: TRBV29-1
DNA: TGCAGCGTTGATGGAGCTAGCGGGCCCTACAATGAGCAGTTCTTC
CDR3: CSVDGASGPYNEQFF

D: TRBD1
size: NA
J: TRBJ2-5
V: TRBV24-1
DNA: TGTGCCACCAGTGATTCCCCGACAGGGGCCCAGGAGAGCCAGTACTTC
CDR3: CATSDSPTGAQESQYF

D: NA
size: NA
J: TRBJ1-5
V: TRBV5-1
DNA: TGCGCCAGCAGCTTGGGGGCAGGGATCAATCAGCCCCAGCATTTT
CDR3: CASSLGAGINQPQHF

D: TRBD1
size: NA
J: TRBJ2-3
V: TRBV6-5
DNA: TGTGCCAGCAGCCACAGGGGGGCCACAGATACGCAGTATTTT
CDR3: CASSHRGATDTQYF

D: NA
size: NA
J: TRBJ1-5
V: TRBV28
DNA: TGTGCCAGCAGTTTAGGTGGGCTGAGGGATCAGCCCCAGCATTTT
CDR3: CASSLGGLRDQPQHF

D: NA
size: NA
J: TRBJ1-2
V: TRBV30
DNA: TGTGCCTGGAGTGATACAGGGCCTGGGGGCTACACCTTC
CDR3: CAWSDTGPGGYTF

D: TRBD1
size: NA
J: TRBJ2-7
V: TRBV10-3
DNA: TGTGCCATCCGAAGACAGGGGTCGAACGAGCAGTACTTC
CDR3: CAIRRQGSNEQYF

D: TRBD1
size: NA
J: TRBJ2-2
V: TRBV7-9
DNA: TGTGCCAGCAGCTACCTGGACAGGGGGTTCGGGGAGCTGTTTTTT
CDR3: CASSYLDRGFGELFF

D: NA
size: NA
J: TRBJ1-1
V: TRBV5-4
DNA: TGTGCCAGCAGCGTGGGAACCTTCGGGACTGAAGCTTTCTTT
CDR3: CASSVGTFGTEAFF

D: TRBD2
size: once
J: TRBJ2-3
V: TRBV7-2
DNA: TGTGCCAGCAGCTTAGTGAGCGGGGGGGGGACAGATACGCAGTATTTT
CDR3: CASSLVSGGGTDTQYF

D: TRBD1
size: NA
J: TRBJ1-2
V: TRBV15
DNA: TGTGCCACCAGCAACACCGCCCGACAGGGATCCTATGGCTACACCTTC
CDR3: CATSNTARQGSYGYTF

D: TRBD2
size: few
J: TRBJ2-7
V: TRBV11-2
DNA: TGTGCCAGCAGTATCCTAGCGGGGGGCAGCTCCTACGAGCAGTACTTC
CDR3: CASSILAGGSSYEQYF

D: TRBD1
size: NA
J: TRBJ1-1
V: TRBV7-9
DNA: TGTGCCACCCCGAGACAGGGGAGCAGGGTCACTGAAGCTTTCTTT
CDR3: CATPRQGSRVTEAFF

D: TRBD2
size: NA
J: TRBJ2-3
V: TRBV18
DNA: TGTGCCAGCTCACCAATAGGGAGGGCAGATACGCAGTATTTT
CDR3: CASSPIGRADTQYF

D: NA
size: NA
J: TRBJ1-2
V: TRBV7-8
DNA: TGTGCCAGCAGCCTACAGGGTAACTATGGCTACACCTTC
CDR3: CASSLQGNYGYTF

D: NA
size: NA
J: TRBJ1-1
V: TRBV19
DNA: TGTGCCAGTAGTCCACAGCCGAACACTGAAGCTTTCTTT
CDR3: CASSPQPNTEAFF

D: TRBD1
size: NA
J: TRBJ2-3
V: TRBV11-1
DNA: TGTGCCAGCAGCTCTTCCCGGACAGGGGGTTGGACGCAGTATTTT
CDR3: CASSSSRTGGWTQYF

D: TRBD1
size: NA
J: TRBJ2-4
V: TRBV28
DNA: TGTGCCAGCAGTTTAGGACAGGGCTTTTACATTCAGTACTTC
CDR3: CASSLGQGFYIQYF

D: TRBD1
size: NA
J: TRBJ1-5
V: TRBV19
DNA: TGTGCCAGTAGTGAAGGGGGCGGCAATCAGCCCCAGCATTTT
CDR3: CASSEGGGNQPQHF

D: TRBD1
size: NA
J: TRBJ2-3
V: TRBV2
DNA: TGTGCCAGCAGCGCGGACAGGGGGTCACGCACAGATACGCAGTATTTT
CDR3: CASSADRGSRTDTQYF

D: NA
size: few
J: TRBJ1-1
V: TRBV28
DNA: TGTGCCAGCAGTCCACATCGAACGGGCACTGAAGCTTTCTTT
CDR3: CASSPHRTGTEAFF

D: NA
size: NA
J: TRBJ2-5
V: TRBV9
DNA: TGTGCCAGCAGCGTAGGGGACACCGGGACCCAGTACTTC
CDR3: CASSVGDTGTQYF